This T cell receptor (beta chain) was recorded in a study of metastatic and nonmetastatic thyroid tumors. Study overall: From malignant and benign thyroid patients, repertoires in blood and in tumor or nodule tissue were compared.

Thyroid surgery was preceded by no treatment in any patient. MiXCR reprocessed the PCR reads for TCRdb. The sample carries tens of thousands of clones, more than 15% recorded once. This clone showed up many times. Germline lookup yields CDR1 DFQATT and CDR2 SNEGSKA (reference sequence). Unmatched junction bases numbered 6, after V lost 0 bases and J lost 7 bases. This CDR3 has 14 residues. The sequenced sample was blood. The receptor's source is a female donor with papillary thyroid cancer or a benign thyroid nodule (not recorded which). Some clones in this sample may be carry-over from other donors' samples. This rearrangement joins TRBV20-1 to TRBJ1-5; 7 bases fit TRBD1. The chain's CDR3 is CSARDRQGGQPQHF. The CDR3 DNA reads TGCAGTGCTAGAGACCGACAGGGAGGACAGCCCCAGCATTTT.